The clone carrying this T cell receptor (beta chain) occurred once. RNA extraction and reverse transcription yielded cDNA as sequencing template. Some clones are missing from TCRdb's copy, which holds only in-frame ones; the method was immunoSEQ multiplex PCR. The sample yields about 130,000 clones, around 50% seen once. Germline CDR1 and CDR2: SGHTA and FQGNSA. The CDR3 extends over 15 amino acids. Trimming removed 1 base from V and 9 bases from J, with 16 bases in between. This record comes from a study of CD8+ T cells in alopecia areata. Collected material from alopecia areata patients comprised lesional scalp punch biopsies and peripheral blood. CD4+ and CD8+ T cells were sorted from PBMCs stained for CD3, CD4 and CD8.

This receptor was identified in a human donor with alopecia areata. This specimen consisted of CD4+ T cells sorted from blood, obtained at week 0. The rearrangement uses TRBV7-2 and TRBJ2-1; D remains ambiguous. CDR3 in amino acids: CASSLVVATSAEQFF. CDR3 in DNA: TGTGCCAGCAGCTTAGTGGTGGCCACGAGCGCTGAGCAGTTCTTC.